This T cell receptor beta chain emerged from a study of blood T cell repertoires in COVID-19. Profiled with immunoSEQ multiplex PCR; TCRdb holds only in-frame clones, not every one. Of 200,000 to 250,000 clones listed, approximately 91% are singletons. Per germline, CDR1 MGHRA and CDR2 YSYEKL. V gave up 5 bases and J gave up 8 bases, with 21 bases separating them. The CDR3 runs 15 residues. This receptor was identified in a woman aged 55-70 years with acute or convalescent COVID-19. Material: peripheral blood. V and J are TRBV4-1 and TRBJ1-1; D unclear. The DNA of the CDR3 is TGCGCCAGCAGCATTAGGGCCGAGGGTATAGGGGAAGCTTTCTTT. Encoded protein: CASSIRAEGIGEAFF.